A selection of T cell receptor beta chains follows, all from one sample in a study of T cells in Graves' hyperthyroidism and ophthalmopathy. Each CDR3 protein gets one entry after TCRdb re-called the multiplex PCR reads with MiXCR. Among 40,000 to 60,000 distinct CDR3 sequences listed, less than 60% were seen once. Sequenced: blood. All receptors derive from a woman aged 45-65 years with Graves' ophthalmopathy. Both conserved end residues are part of each CDR3. The D gene is left open where the match is weak. Clone size is shown for a subset of rows, as once, few, many or a class of expanded clone.

TRBD1	many	TRBV20-1	TRBJ1-5	TGCAGTGTCCGAGGACAGGGAGGCAATCAGCCCCAGCATTTT	CSVRGQGGNQPQHF
.	many	TRBV5-6	TRBJ1-6	TGTGCCAGCAGCCCCTGGGGAGGGGGGGTTTCACCCCTCCACTTT	CASSPWGGGVSPLHF
TRBD1	many	TRBV19	TRBJ2-5	TGTGCCAGTAGTGTAACCGGGACAGGGTTCGAGACCCAGTACTTC	CASSVTGTGFETQYF
TRBD1	.	TRBV29-1	TRBJ2-3	TGCAGCGTGCAGACAGGGGGCCGGAATACGCAGTACTTT	CSVQTGGRNTQYF
TRBD2	few	TRBV6-5	TRBJ2-3	TGTGCCAGCAGCCCTAGGTCTAGCGGGAGGCCGACAGATACGCAGTATTTT	CASSPRSSGRPTDTQYF
.	many	TRBV19	TRBJ1-5	TGTGCCAGTAAGAGAGGAAGTAGCAATCAGCCCCAGCATTTT	CASKRGSSNQPQHF
TRBD1	many	TRBV7-9	TRBJ2-1	TGTGCCAGCACTACAGGGGATGAGCAGTTCTTC	CASTTGDEQFF
TRBD2	once	TRBV20-1	TRBJ2-3	TGCAGTGCTATGGGCGGGGGGGCCGAGCGGACTACGCAGTATTTT	CSAMGGGAERTTQYF
TRBD1	once	TRBV9	TRBJ1-4	TGTGCCAGCAGCGAACAGGGGAGTAGTGAAAAACTGTTTTTT	CASSEQGSSEKLFF
.	many	TRBV5-5	TRBJ1-4	TGTGCCAGCAGCTTGGCCCCGGGATTCGGGGAAAAACTGTTTTTT	CASSLAPGFGEKLFF
.	many	TRBV5-1	TRBJ2-7	TGCGCCAGCGCGCGTTGGACCTCCTACGAGCAGTACTTC	CASARWTSYEQYF
.	few	TRBV4-1	TRBJ2-1	TGCGCCAGCAGCCAAGAAGGGCTAGGACAGATATCGAACAATGAGCAGTTCTTC	CASSQEGLGQISNNEQFF
TRBD2	many	TRBV7-9	TRBJ2-1	TGTGCCAGCAGCTACCCCGGGGGGATGCCGGGAGGGTCACCTGAGCAGTTCTTC	CASSYPGGMPGGSPEQFF
.	many	TRBV24-1	TRBJ2-3	TGTGCCACCAGTGATGACAGGAGTACTAGCACAGATACGCAGTATTTT	CATSDDRSTSTDTQYF
.	.	TRBV20-1	TRBJ1-1	TGCAGTGCTAGGAGAGGGTTTGGCACTGAAGCTTTCTTT	CSARRGFGTEAFF
.	.	TRBV15	TRBJ2-5	TGTGCCACCAGCACTGCGGACAGTAAAGAGACCCAGTACTTC	CATSTADSKETQYF